The next 30 T cell receptor beta chains were all read from a single sample in a study of OX40 agonist ivuxolimab in advanced cancers. Only in-frame clones appear in the TCRdb table, and some are missing; sequencing was by immunoSEQ multiplex PCR. The repertoire has 55,000 to 85,000 clones, around 93% of them found once; the top ten carry approximately 0.32%. The source was CD4+ or CD8+ T cells sorted from blood, collected in a trial of the OX40 agonist ivuxolimab. These receptors were collected from an adult with an advanced solid tumor such as melanoma, head and neck, liver or kidney cancer.

In its sample, this clone was seen once. V and J are TRBV6-5 and TRBJ1-1, with 9 bases aligning to TRBD1. V lost 8 bases to trimming and J lost 5 bases; unmatched junction nucleotides: 6. Germline V gene sequence: CDR1 MNHEY, CDR2 SVGAGI. The CDR3 loop spans 13 amino acids. CDR3 nucleotide sequence: TGTGCCAGCGGCGGGACAGGGAGGACTGAAGCTTTCTTT. The encoded protein is CASGGTGRTEAFF.

V and J are TRBV6-1 and TRBJ1-5; D possibly corresponds to TRBD1 (6 bases). V was cut by 6 bases and J by 6 bases, with 15 bases left in between. The germline gives CDR1 MNHNS, CDR2 SASEGT. The CDR3 totals 14 residues. CDR3: CASSTGSSGQPQHF. The CDR3 coding sequence is TGTGCCAGCAGCACAGGGTCGTCGGGTCAGCCCCAGCATTTT.

The sample holds one count of this clone. V is TRBV27 and J is TRBJ2-1; 7 nucleotides line up with TRBD1. CDR3 length: 15 residues. Germline trimming cut 3 bases from V and 1 base from J; bases unmatched to any gene: 3. Germline CDR1 is MNHEY and CDR2 is SMNVEV (reference sequence). The DNA of the CDR3 is TGTGCCAGCAGTTTCTCAGGGGGATCCTACAATGAGCAGTTCTTC. Translating gives CASSFSGGSYNEQFF.

The V gene is TRBV15, the J gene TRBJ1-2; 9 bases match TRBD1. Unmatched junction bases numbered 12, after V lost 3 bases and J lost 4 bases. CDR1 is LNHNV, CDR2 YYDKDF, per germline (reference sequence). The length of the CDR3 is 17 residues. CDR3 region: CATSSPPFDRGVYGYTF. The CDR3 nucleotides are TGTGCCACCAGCAGCCCCCCGTTTGACAGGGGGGTCTATGGCTACACCTTC.

This clone turned up a few times. The V call is TRBV11-2, the J call TRBJ2-7; D ambiguous. CDR1 is SGHAT, CDR2 FQNNGV, per germline. Trimming removed 4 bases at V and 4 bases at J, with 11 bases between. The CDR3 has 13 residues. The CDR3, as DNA: TGTGCCAGCAGCTCGGTCCGAGTATACGAGCAGTACTTC. It is translated as CASSSVRVYEQYF.

This clone was observed once. The V gene is TRBV6-5, the J gene TRBJ1-1, with D tentatively TRBD1 (5 bases). V was clipped by 5 bases and J by 4 bases, with 8 bases between them. Germline values: CDR1 MNHEY, CDR2 SVGAGI. The CDR3 covers 12 residues. CDR3 DNA: TGTGCCAGCAGTGCCAGGGCCACTGAAGCTTTCTTT. Translating it yields CASSARATEAFF.

The chain has TRBV18 and TRBJ2-7; 8 bases are a match to TRBD1. The germline CDR1 and CDR2 sequences are KGHSH and LQKENI. V lost 8 bases, J lost 1 base, and 4 bases stayed unmatched. The CDR3 loop spans 13 amino acids. The CDR3 coding sequence is TGTGCCAGCACACGGGACAGGTCCTACGAGCAGTACTTC. Its protein is CASTRDRSYEQYF. Full variable domain (outside the CDR3, taken from reference TRBV18 and TRBJ2-7): NAGVMQNPRHLVRRRGQEARLRCSPMKGHSHVYWYRQLPEEGLKFMVYLQKENIIDESGMPKERFSAEFPKEGPSILRIQQVVRGDSAAYFCASTRDRSYEQYFGPGTRLTVT.

The genes are TRBV11-2 and TRBJ2-5; 13 bases line up with TRBD2. CDR1 and CDR2 (germline): SGHAT, FQNNGV. This CDR3 is 16 amino acids long. V shed 6 bases, J shed 1 base, and the junction held 5 bases outside the gene matches. The CDR3 bases are TGTGCCAGCAGAGTGACTAGCGGGAGGACCCAAGAGACCCAGTACTTC. Encoded protein: CASRVTSGRTQETQYF.

The chain has TRBV7-8 and TRBJ2-3; unclear D gene. Germline V gene sequence: CDR1 SGHVS, CDR2 FQNEAQ. V gave up 4 bases and J gave up 5 bases, with 7 bases separating them. The CDR3 is made up of 12 amino acids. The CDR3 region is CASSSRGDTQYF. The DNA for the CDR3 is TGTGCCAGCAGCTCTAGAGGAGATACGCAGTATTTT.

The chain joins TRBV2 to TRBJ2-7, with D perhaps matching TRBD1 (5 bases). This CDR3 is built from 13 residues. Germline assignment: CDR1 SNHLY and CDR2 FYNNEI. V gave up 2 bases and J gave up 4 bases, with 9 bases separating them. The CDR3 bases are TGTGCCAGCAGTGAAACCCAGGGTTACGAGCAGTACTTC. Protein sequence: CASSETQGYEQYF. The full variable domain, with the rest looked up from reference TRBV2 and TRBJ2-7, is EPEVTQTPSHQVTQMGQEVILRCVPISNHLYFYWYRQILGQKVEFLVSFYNNEISEKSEIFDDQFSVERPDGSNFTLKIRSTKLEDSAMYFCASSETQGYEQYFGPGTRLTVT.

This chain connects TRBV5-1 to TRBJ2-1; D is ambiguous. Germline-derived CDR1 and CDR2 are SGHRS and YFSETQ. Trimming pared 0 bases from V and 10 bases from J, leaving 14 bases between. The CDR3 extends over 14 amino acids. Here the CDR3 DNA reads TGCGCCAGCAGCTTGGAAGGTTCGGCTCCCGAGCAGTTCTTC. Protein: CASSLEGSAPEQFF.

Regarding this clone: This sample also contains other DNA sequences that code for the same CDR3. The DNA for the CDR3 is TGTGCCAGCAGCTTGGCGCCTAGCGGGACACATGAGCAGTTCTTC. It codes for CASSLAPSGTHEQFF. The chain is built from TRBV5-4 and TRBJ2-1; 9 bases align to TRBD2. Germline values: CDR1 SGHNT, CDR2 YYREEE (reference sequence). The CDR3 consists of 15 residues. Losses at the gene ends were 0 bases for V and 8 bases for J; bases not matched to a gene: 6.

The chain links TRBV19 to TRBJ2-2; D may be TRBD1 (6 bases). Trimming pared 10 bases from V and 3 bases from J, leaving 21 bases between. The germline V gene encodes CDR1 LNHDA and CDR2 SQIVND (reference sequence). This CDR3 is built from 16 residues. The CDR3 here is CANTILDSTHTGELFF. DNA for the CDR3: TGTGCCAATACAATCCTGGACAGCACCCACACCGGGGAGCTGTTTTTT.

The chain couples TRBV9 to TRBJ1-5; D unclear. V dropped 7 bases and J dropped 2 bases, with 13 bases sitting between them. Germline CDR1 SGDLS, CDR2 YYNGEE. The CDR3 loop spans 14 amino acids. The CDR3 region has the DNA TGTGCCAGCGGGCCCAATGGGGGCAATCAGCCCCAGCATTTT. Translation gives CASGPNGGNQPQHF. Full variable domain (outside the CDR3, taken from reference TRBV9 and TRBJ1-5): DSGVTQTPKHLITATGQRVTLRCSPRSGDLSVYWYQQSLDQGLQFLIQYYNGEERAKGNILERFSAQQFPDLHSELNLSSLELGDSALYFCASGPNGGNQPQHFGDGTRLSIL.

J is TRBJ2-7 and V is TRBV18, with 12 positions matching TRBD2. The CDR3 loop spans 15 amino acids. V gave up 3 bases and J gave up 7 bases; unmatched junction bases: 7. Germline CDR1 KGHSH, CDR2 LQKENI. The chain's CDR3 is CASSPIPTSGREQYF. Written as DNA, the CDR3 is TGTGCCAGCTCACCGATCCCGACTAGCGGGAGAGAGCAGTACTTC.

In DNA form, the CDR3 reads TGCGCCAGCATAACAGGGGCCGCAGGGGGCTACAATGAGCAGTTCTTC. Its protein is CASITGAAGGYNEQFF. The chain employs TRBV10-2 and TRBJ2-1, with TRBD1 matching 7 bases. The CDR3 contains 16 residues. Per germline, CDR1 WSHSY and CDR2 SAAADI. After removal of 7 bases from V and 3 bases from J, the junction contained 12 bases not matched to a gene.

V and J are TRBV28 and TRBJ1-4, with D maybe TRBD1 (6 bases). Between the trimmed V and J ends, which lost 7 bases and 3 bases, there was a span of 15 bases. This CDR3 is 15 amino acids long. Looked up from germline, CDR1 is MDHEN and CDR2 is SYDVKM. The CDR3 spells CASTQGGTPNEKLFF. CDR3 coding DNA: TGTGCCAGCACCCAAGGGGGGACCCCTAATGAAAAACTGTTTTTT.

J is TRBJ1-1 and V is TRBV5-8; D is unclear. Germline V gene data show CDR1 as SGHTS and CDR2 as YDEGEE. V lost 0 bases, J lost 1 base, and 16 bases lay in between. The CDR3 loop spans 17 amino acids. CDR3 loop: CASSLGQWGQENTEAFF. The CDR3 DNA follows: TGTGCCAGCAGCTTGGGCCAGTGGGGTCAGGAGAACACTGAAGCTTTCTTT.

J is TRBJ2-5 and V is TRBV27; 8 bases fit TRBD1. Germline CDR1 is MNHEY and CDR2 is SMNVEV (reference sequence). The length of the CDR3 is 20 residues. J lost 1 base, V lost 4 bases, and 20 bases had no gene match. The CDR3 bases are TGTGCCAGCAGTTCCCAACCTCCGGGACAGGCTCTCTACCGCCAAGAGACCCAGTACTTC. This sequence encodes CASSSQPPGQALYRQETQYF.

This clone occurred once. The chain joins TRBV19 to TRBJ1-5; D perhaps matches TRBD1 (6 bases). The ends were cut back, 5 bases at V and 2 bases at J, with 10 bases in the middle. The CDR3 has 14 amino acids. CDR1 is LNHDA, CDR2 SQIVND, per germline (reference sequence). The CDR3 protein is CASSPTGGNQPQHF. The CDR3 DNA is TGTGCCAGTAGTCCGACAGGAGGCAATCAGCCCCAGCATTTT.

The rearrangement joins TRBV19 to TRBJ1-5; 8 positions match TRBD1. V dropped 1 base and J dropped 4; count of bases not matched to a gene: 6. CDR3 length: 16 residues. CDR1 LNHDA and CDR2 SQIVND come from the germline V gene (reference sequence). CDR3 protein: CASSIGRDRSNQPQHF. CDR3 nucleotides: TGTGCCAGTAGTATAGGGAGGGACAGGTCGAATCAGCCCCAGCATTTT. The variable domain in full, completed from reference TRBV19 and TRBJ1-5, reads DGGITQSPKYLFRKEGQNVTLSCEQNLNHDAMYWYRQDPGQGLRLIYYSQIVNDFQKGDIAEGYSVSREKKESFPLTVTSAQKNPTAFYLCASSIGRDRSNQPQHFGDGTRLSIL.

This clone came up a few times. The chain uses TRBV5-4 and TRBJ1-1; D perhaps matches TRBD1 (6 bases). V lost 2 bases to trimming and J lost 1 base, with 9 bases between them. The CDR3 is 14 amino acids. Looked up from germline, CDR1 is SGHNT and CDR2 is YYREEE (reference sequence). CDR3 DNA sequence: TGTGCCAGCAGCTTACAGGGAGCGAACACTGAAGCTTTCTTT. It translates to CASSLQGANTEAFF.

CDR3 residues: CASSPPGQGTLQLSYEQYF. The CDR3 DNA sequence: TGTGCCAGCTCACCACCGGGACAGGGGACTCTCCAACTCTCCTACGAGCAGTACTTC. The genes are TRBV18 and TRBJ2-7; 10 bases map to TRBD1. This CDR3 has 19 residues. Germline CDR1 and CDR2: KGHSH and LQKENI. The J segment lost 0 bases and the V segment lost 0 bases, leaving 11 bases of the junction unmatched.

The V gene is TRBV13, the J gene TRBJ2-3, with TRBD2 matching 13 bases. The CDR3 runs to 22 residues. After removal of 5 bases from V and 2 bases from J, the junction contained 22 bases not matched to a gene. Germline V gene sequence: CDR1 PRHDT, CDR2 FYEKMQ (reference sequence). The CDR3 DNA follows: TGTGCCAGCAGCCCCAATCCATTTGGACTAGCGGGAGATCGGTCCCACACAGATACGCAGTATTTT. It codes for CASSPNPFGLAGDRSHTDTQYF.

The chain carries TRBV5-4 and TRBJ1-4; TRBD1 matches 7 bases. The CDR3 runs 16 residues. CDR1 is SGHNT and CDR2 is YYREEE in the germline V gene (reference sequence). V gave up 2 bases and J gave up 7 bases; unmatched junction bases: 11. Here the CDR3 reads CASSLGISTGSEKLFF. The DNA for the CDR3 is TGTGCCAGCAGCTTAGGTATCTCGACAGGGAGTGAAAAACTGTTTTTT.

The chain links TRBV5-4 to TRBJ2-1; the match to TRBD2 covers 10 bases. The V segment lost 2 bases and the J segment 6 bases; nucleotides outside the gene matches: 5. The germline gives CDR1 SGHNT, CDR2 YYREEE (reference sequence). The CDR3 is made up of 15 amino acids. CDR3 region: CASSFGLAGVNEQFF. In DNA form, the CDR3 reads TGTGCCAGCAGCTTCGGTCTAGCGGGAGTCAATGAGCAGTTCTTC.

The chain joins TRBV7-2 to TRBJ1-4; TRBD1 matches 9 bases. This CDR3 has 15 residues. Germline V CDR1 and CDR2: SGHTA, FQGNSA. With V trimmed by 4 bases and J by 7 bases, 7 bases remained unmatched. The CDR3 loop reads CASSSQDRGGEKLFF. The DNA for the CDR3 is TGTGCCAGCAGCTCACAGGACAGGGGTGGTGAAAAACTGTTTTTT.

This chain links TRBV5-1 with TRBJ1-4, with 7 nucleotides matching TRBD1. Per germline, CDR1 SGHRS and CDR2 YFSETQ. Trimming removed 4 bases from V and 8 bases from J; junction bases left unmatched: 8. The CDR3 contains 14 residues. As DNA, the CDR3 is TGCGCCAGCAGCCCCGAGGACAGGCGGGAAAAACTGTTTTTT. Protein: CASSPEDRREKLFF.

The genes are TRBV6-5 and TRBJ2-7, with D tentatively TRBD1 (6 bases). The CDR3 has 14 residues. Germline V gene sequence: CDR1 MNHEY, CDR2 SVGAGI. The V gene lost 5 bases and the J gene lost 0 bases, with 11 bases spanning the gap. CDR3 protein: CASSTWTASYEQYF. For the CDR3, the DNA is TGTGCCAGCAGTACCTGGACAGCCTCCTACGAGCAGTACTTC.

The rearrangement links TRBV7-6 to TRBJ2-3, with a tentative D call TRBD2 (5 bases). Germline CDR1 is SGHVS and CDR2 is FNYEAQ. Trimming cost V 4 bases and J 2 bases, with 16 bases left between them. The CDR3 consists of 16 residues. The CDR3 DNA sequence: TGTGCCAGCAGCTCCGGGATAACCAGGACCACAGATACGCAGTATTTT. It specifies CASSSGITRTTDTQYF.